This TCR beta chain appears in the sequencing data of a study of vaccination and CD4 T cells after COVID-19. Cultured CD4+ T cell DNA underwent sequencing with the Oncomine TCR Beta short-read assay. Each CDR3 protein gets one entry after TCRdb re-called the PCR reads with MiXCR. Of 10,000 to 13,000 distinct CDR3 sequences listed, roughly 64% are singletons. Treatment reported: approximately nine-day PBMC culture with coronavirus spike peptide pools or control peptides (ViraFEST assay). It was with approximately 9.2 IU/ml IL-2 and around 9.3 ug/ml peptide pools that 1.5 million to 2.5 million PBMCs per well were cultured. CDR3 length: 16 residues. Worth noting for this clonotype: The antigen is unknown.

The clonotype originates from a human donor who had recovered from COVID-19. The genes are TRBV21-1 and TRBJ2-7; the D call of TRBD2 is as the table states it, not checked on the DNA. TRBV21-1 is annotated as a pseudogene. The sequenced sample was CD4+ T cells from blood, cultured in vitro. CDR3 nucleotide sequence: TGTGCCAGCAGCAAACCTCGACTAGTGGGGACGGGGGAGCAGTACTTC. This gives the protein CASSKPRLVGTGEQYF.